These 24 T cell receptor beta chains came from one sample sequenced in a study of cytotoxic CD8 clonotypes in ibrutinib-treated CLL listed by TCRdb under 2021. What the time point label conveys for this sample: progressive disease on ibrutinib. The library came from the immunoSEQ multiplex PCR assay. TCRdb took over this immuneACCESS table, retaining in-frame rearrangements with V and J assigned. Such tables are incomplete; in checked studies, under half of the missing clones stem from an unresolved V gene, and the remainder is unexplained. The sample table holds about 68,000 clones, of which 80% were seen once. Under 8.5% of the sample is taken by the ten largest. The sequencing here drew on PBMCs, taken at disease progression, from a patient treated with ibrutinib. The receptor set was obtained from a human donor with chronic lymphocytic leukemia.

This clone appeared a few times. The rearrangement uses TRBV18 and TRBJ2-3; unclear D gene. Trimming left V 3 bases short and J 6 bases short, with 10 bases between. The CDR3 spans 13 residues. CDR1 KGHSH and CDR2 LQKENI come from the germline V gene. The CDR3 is CASSPGPVDTQYF. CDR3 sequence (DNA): TGTGCCAGCTCACCCGGACCGGTGGATACGCAGTATTTT. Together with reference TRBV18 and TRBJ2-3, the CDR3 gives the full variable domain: NAGVMQNPRHLVRRRGQEARLRCSPMKGHSHVYWYRQLPEEGLKFMVYLQKENIIDESGMPKERFSAEFPKEGPSILRIQQVVRGDSAAYFCASSPGPVDTQYFGPGTRLTVL.

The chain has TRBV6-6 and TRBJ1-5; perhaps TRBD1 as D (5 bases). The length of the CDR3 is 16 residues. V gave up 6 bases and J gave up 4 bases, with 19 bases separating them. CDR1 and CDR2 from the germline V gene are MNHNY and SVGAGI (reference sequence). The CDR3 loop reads CASSPSWGGANQPQHF. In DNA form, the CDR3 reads TGTGCCAGCAGCCCTTCCTGGGGAGGGGCAAATCAGCCCCAGCATTTT.

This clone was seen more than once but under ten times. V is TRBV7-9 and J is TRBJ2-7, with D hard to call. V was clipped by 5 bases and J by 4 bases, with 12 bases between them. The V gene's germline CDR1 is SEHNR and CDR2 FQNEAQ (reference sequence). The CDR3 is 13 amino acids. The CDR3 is CASSPRTEYEQYF. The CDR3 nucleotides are TGTGCCAGCAGCCCGAGAACCGAATACGAGCAGTACTTC.

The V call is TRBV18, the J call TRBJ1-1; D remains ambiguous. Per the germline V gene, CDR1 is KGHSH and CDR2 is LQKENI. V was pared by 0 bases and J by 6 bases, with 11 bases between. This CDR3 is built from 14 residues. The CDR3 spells CASSPPTRVPEAFF. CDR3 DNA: TGTGCCAGCTCACCACCAACCCGGGTCCCTGAAGCTTTCTTT. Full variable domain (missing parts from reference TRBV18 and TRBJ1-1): NAGVMQNPRHLVRRRGQEARLRCSPMKGHSHVYWYRQLPEEGLKFMVYLQKENIIDESGMPKERFSAEFPKEGPSILRIQQVVRGDSAAYFCASSPPTRVPEAFFGQGTRLTVV.

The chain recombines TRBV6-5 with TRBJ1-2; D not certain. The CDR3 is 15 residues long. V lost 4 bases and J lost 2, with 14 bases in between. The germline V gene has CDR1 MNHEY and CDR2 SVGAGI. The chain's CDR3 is CASSFSDFSNYGYTF. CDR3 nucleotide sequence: TGTGCCAGCAGTTTCTCGGACTTTTCAAACTATGGCTACACCTTC.

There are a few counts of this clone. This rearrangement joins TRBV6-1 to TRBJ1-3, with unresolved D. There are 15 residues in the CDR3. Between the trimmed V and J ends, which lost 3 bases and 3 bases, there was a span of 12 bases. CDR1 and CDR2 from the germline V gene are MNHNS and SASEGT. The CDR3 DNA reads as TGTGCCAGCAGTGAGTGGGGAACCCTTGGAAACACCATATATTTT. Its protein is CASSEWGTLGNTIYF.

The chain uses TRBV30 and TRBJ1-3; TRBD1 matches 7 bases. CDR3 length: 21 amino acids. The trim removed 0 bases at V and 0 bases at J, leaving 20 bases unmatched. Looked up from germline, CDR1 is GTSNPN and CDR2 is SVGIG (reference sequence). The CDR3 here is CAWSVLTGRRAGGFSGNTIYF. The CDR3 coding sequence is TGTGCCTGGAGTGTACTAACGGGACGGCGTGCAGGGGGATTCTCTGGAAACACCATATATTTT.

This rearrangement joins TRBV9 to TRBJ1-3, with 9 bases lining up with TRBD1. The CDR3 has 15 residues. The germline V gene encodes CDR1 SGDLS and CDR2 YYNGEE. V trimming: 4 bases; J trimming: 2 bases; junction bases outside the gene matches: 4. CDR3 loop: CASSRTGGPGNTIYF. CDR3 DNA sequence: TGTGCCAGCAGCCGCACAGGGGGCCCTGGAAACACCATATATTTT.

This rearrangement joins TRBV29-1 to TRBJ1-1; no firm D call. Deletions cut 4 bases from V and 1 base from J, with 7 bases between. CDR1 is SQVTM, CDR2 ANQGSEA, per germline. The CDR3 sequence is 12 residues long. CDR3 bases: TGCAGCGTTGTTCTCTGGAACACTGAAGCTTTCTTT. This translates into CSVVLWNTEAFF.

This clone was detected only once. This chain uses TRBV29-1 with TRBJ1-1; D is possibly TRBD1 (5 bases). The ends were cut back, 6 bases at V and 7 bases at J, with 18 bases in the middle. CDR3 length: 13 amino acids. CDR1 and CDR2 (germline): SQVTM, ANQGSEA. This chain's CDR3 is CSVAGTALIEAFF. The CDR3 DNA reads TGCAGCGTGGCCGGGACCGCTCTTATTGAAGCTTTCTTT.

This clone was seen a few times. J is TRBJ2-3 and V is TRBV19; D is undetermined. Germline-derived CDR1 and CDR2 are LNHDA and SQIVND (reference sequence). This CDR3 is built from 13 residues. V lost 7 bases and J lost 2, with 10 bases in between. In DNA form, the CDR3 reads TGTGCCAGTAAATACGTTTCCACAGATACGCAGTATTTT. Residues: CASKYVSTDTQYF.

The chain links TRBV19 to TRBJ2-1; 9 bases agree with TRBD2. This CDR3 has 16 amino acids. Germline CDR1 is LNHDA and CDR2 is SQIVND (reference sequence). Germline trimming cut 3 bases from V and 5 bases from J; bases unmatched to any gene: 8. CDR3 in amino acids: CASSIYAGGAHNEQFF. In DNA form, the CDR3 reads TGTGCCAGTAGTATCTATGCGGGAGGGGCTCACAATGAGCAGTTCTTC.

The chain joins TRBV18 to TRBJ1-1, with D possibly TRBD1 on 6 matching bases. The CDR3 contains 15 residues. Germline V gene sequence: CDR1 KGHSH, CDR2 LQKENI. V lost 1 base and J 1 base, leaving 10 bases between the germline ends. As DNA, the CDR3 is TGTGCCAGCTCACCACACAGGGATTCGAACACTGAAGCTTTCTTT. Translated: CASSPHRDSNTEAFF.

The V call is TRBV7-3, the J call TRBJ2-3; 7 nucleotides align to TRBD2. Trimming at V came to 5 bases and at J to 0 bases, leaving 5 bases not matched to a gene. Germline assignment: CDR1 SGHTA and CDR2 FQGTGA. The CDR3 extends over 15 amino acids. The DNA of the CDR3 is TGTGCCAGCAGCCCAATGGGGGGGAGCACAGATACGCAGTATTTT. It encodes CASSPMGGSTDTQYF.

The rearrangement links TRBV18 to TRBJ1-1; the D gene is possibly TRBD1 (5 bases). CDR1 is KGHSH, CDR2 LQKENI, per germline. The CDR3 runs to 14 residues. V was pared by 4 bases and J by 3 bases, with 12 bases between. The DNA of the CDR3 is TGTGCCAGCTCACGGTCTGGGGCACACACTGAAGCTTTCTTT. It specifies CASSRSGAHTEAFF.

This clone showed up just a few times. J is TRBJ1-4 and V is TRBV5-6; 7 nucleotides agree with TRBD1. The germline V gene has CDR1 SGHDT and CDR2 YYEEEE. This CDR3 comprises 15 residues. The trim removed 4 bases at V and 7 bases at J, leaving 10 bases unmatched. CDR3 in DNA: TGTGCCAGCAGCGTTACAGGGGTCCCCCGTGAAAAACTGTTTTTT. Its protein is CASSVTGVPREKLFF.

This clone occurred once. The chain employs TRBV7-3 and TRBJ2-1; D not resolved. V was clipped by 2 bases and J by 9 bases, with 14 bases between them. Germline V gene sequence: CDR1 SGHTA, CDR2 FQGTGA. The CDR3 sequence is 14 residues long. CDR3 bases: TGTGCCAGCAGCTTATACGTAGTCGGCGCTGAGCAGTTCTTC. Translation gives CASSLYVVGAEQFF.

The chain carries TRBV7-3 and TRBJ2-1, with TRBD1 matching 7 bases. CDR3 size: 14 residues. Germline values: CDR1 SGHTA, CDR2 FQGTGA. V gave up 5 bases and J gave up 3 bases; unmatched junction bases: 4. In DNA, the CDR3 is TGTGCCAGCAGCCCCCGACAGGGCTACAATGAGCAGTTCTTC. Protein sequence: CASSPRQGYNEQFF.

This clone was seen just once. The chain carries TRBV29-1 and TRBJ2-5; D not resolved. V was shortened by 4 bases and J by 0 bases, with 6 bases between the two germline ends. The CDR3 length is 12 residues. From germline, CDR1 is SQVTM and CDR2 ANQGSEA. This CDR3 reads CSVVKYQETQYF. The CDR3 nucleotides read TGCAGCGTTGTAAAGTACCAAGAGACCCAGTACTTC.

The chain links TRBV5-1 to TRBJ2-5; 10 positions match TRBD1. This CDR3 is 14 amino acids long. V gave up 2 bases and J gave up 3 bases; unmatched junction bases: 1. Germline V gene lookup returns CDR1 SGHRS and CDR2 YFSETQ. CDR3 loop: CASSLGQGEETQYF. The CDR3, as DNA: TGCGCCAGCAGCTTAGGACAGGGGGAAGAGACCCAGTACTTC.

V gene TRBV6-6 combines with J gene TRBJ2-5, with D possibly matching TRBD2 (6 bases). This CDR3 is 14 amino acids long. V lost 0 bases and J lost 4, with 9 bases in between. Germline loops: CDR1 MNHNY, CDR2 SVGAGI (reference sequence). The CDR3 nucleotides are TGTGCCAGCAGTTACTCTCCCGGGGGAGAGACCCAGTACTTC. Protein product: CASSYSPGGETQYF.

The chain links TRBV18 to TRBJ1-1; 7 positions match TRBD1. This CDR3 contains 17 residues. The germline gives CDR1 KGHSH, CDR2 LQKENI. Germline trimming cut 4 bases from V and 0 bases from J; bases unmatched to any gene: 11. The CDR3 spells CASSRLLGGKLNTEAFF. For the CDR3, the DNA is TGTGCCAGCTCACGGCTGTTAGGGGGCAAACTGAACACTGAAGCTTTCTTT.

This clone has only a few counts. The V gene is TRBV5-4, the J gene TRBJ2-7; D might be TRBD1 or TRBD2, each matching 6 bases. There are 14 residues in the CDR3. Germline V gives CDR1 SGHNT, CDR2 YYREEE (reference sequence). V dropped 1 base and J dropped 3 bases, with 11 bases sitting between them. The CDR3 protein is CASSLRGRDYEQYF. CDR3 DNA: TGTGCCAGCAGCTTGCGGGGGCGCGACTACGAGCAGTACTTC.

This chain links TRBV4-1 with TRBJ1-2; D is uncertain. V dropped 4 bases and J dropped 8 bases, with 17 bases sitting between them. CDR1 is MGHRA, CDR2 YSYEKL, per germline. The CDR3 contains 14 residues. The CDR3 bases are TGCGCCAGCAGCCTCGTTCCAAGGGCGGAGGGCTACACCTTC. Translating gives CASSLVPRAEGYTF.